A selection of T cell receptor beta chains follows, all from one sample in a study of beta chain features in type 1 diabetes. Sequencing was performed with immunoSEQ multiplex PCR; in TCRdb, only in-frame clones are kept and a portion is missing. The sample yields 860,000 or so clones, roughly a sixth seen once. Sequencing was done on a sample of naive CD4+ T cells from blood. The receptors derive from a young woman in good health. Both conserved end residues are part of each CDR3. The order of the fields is D gene, V gene, J gene, clone size, CDR3 DNA, CDR3 protein. The D gene is left open where the match is weak. Clone size appears in some rows only: once, few, many, or a class for an expanded clone.

TRBD1	TRBV27	TRBJ2-5	few	TGTGCCAGCAGTTTATATTCCCCAAGTTCGGGACAGGGTTTGGAGACCCAGTACTTC	CASSLYSPSSGQGLETQYF
TRBD2	TRBV18	TRBJ2-1	NA	TGTGCCAGCTCACCATTCGACACAGCGGGATCCTTTCGAGAGCAGTTCTTC	CASSPFDTAGSFREQFF
TRBD1	TRBV28	TRBJ1-5	NA	TGTGCCAGCAGTATTAGGACAGGGGGCAATCAGCCCCAGCATTTT	CASSIRTGGNQPQHF
NA	TRBV7-8	TRBJ2-7	few	TGTGCCAGCAGCTCTTTAGCAGTCCTCTACGAGCAGTACTTC	CASSSLAVLYEQYF
NA	TRBV5-1	TRBJ2-1	NA	TGCGCCAGCAGCTTGGAATGGACAAACTCCTACAATGAGCAGTTCTTC	CASSLEWTNSYNEQFF
TRBD2	TRBV28	TRBJ2-7	few	TGTGCCAGCTTCCCTAGCGGGAGATTTTACGAGCAGTACTTC	CASFPSGRFYEQYF
TRBD1	TRBV6-5	TRBJ2-7	NA	TGTGCCAGCAGTTACTCGGGGGTGGGACAGGGCTACGAGCAGTACTTC	CASSYSGVGQGYEQYF
TRBD2	TRBV7-2	TRBJ2-1	few	TGTGCCAGCAGCTTAGTGTGGCTGGCTAGCGGGAGTGCGGAGGAGCAGTTCTTC	CASSLVWLASGSAEEQFF
NA	TRBV19	TRBJ2-4	NA	TGTGCCAGTGCAGGGGCAGCCAAAAACATTCAGTACTTC	CASAGAAKNIQYF
NA	TRBV29-1	TRBJ2-5	NA	TGCAGCGTTGTAGGAGGGGCAGGCGGGGAGACCCAGTACTTC	CSVVGGAGGETQYF
TRBD2	TRBV18	TRBJ2-7	few	TGTGCCAGCTCTCCTCGACTAGCGGGAATGGACGAGCAGTACTTC	CASSPRLAGMDEQYF
NA	TRBV11-2	TRBJ2-3	few	TGTGCCAGCAGCTTGGGCTTTACGCAGTATTTT	CASSLGFTQYF
TRBD2	TRBV4-3	TRBJ2-3	NA	TGCGCCAGCAGCCAAGGAGGGGGACTAGGAGAGGATACGCAGTATTTT	CASSQGGGLGEDTQYF
NA	TRBV5-1	TRBJ2-7	NA	TGCGCCAGCAGCTTAAACGAGTACGAGCAGTACTTC	CASSLNEYEQYF
NA	TRBV6-1	TRBJ1-5	NA	TGTGCCAGCAGTAAGGGACTTGAAAGCAATCAGCCCCAGCATTTT	CASSKGLESNQPQHF
NA	TRBV6-5	TRBJ2-6	few	TGTGCCAGCAGTTACTCGGGCGGGTCTGGGGCCAACGTCCTGACTTTC	CASSYSGGSGANVLTF
TRBD2	TRBV10-3	TRBJ2-7	few	TGTGCCATCAGTGGAGGGCGGGGGTATTACGAGCAGTACTTC	CAISGGRGYYEQYF
NA	TRBV7-6	TRBJ1-4	NA	TGTGCCAGCAGCTTAGAAACCGGGGGCGTCACTTCGCCGAGAAAACTGTTTTTT	CASSLETGGVTSPRKLFF
NA	TRBV28	TRBJ2-5	NA	TGTGCCAGCAGTTTACTTGGAGAGGTTAGGACCCAGTACTTC	CASSLLGEVRTQYF
TRBD2	TRBV18	TRBJ2-3	NA	TGTGCCAGCTCACTGACTAGCGGGAGTTCGACAGATACGCAGTATTTT	CASSLTSGSSTDTQYF
NA	TRBV28	TRBJ1-2	NA	TGTGCCAGCAGTATGGAGTCCGAGGGCTATGGCTACACCTTC	CASSMESEGYGYTF
NA	TRBV6-4	TRBJ2-7	NA	TGTGCCAGCCCTGGGGGGGCGGCGAGCACCTACGAGCAGTACTTC	CASPGGAASTYEQYF
NA	TRBV28	TRBJ2-7	NA	TGTGCCAGCAGGCAGGGTTACGAGCAGTACTTC	CASRQGYEQYF
NA	TRBV5-6	TRBJ1-5	few	TGTGCCAGCAGCTTGTCTAGGGGTTTACAGCCCCAGCATTTT	CASSLSRGLQPQHF
NA	TRBV6-6	TRBJ2-1	NA	TGTGCCAGCAGTTCCCATGAGCAGTTCTTC	CASSSHEQFF
TRBD2	TRBV7-6	TRBJ2-7	few	TGTGCCAGCAGCCCGACTAGCGGGAGGGTTTACGAGCAGTACTTC	CASSPTSGRVYEQYF
NA	TRBV10-3	TRBJ2-1	few	TGTGCCATCAGCGGTCCCCTCCCCTACAATGAGCAGTTCTTC	CAISGPLPYNEQFF
TRBD2	TRBV7-3	TRBJ2-4	NA	TGTGCCAGCAGCTTAAGGGGCCGGGACACCGGGACTAGCGGGAGGGCCTTTTTAGGCATTCAGTACTTC	CASSLRGRDTGTSGRAFLGIQYF
TRBD2	TRBV9	TRBJ2-2	few	TGTGCCAGCAGCGCGACTAGCGGGAAGTTCACCGGGGAGCTGTTTTTT	CASSATSGKFTGELFF
NA	TRBV5-4	TRBJ1-1	NA	TGCGCCAGCAGCCAAGGGACGTCTGAAGCTTTCTTT	CASSQGTSEAFF
TRBD2	TRBV6-1	TRBJ2-5	NA	TGTGCCAGCAGTATAGCGGGGGCGGGGAGAGAGACCCAGTACTTC	CASSIAGAGRETQYF
NA	TRBV5-6	TRBJ2-6	NA	TGTGCCAGCAGCTTGGGGATGAGTGGGGCCAACGTCCTGACTTTC	CASSLGMSGANVLTF
NA	TRBV6-4	TRBJ1-1	few	TGTGCCAGCAGCGAATTTCCGCAGGGTATAGGTAGCACTGAAGCTTTCTTT	CASSEFPQGIGSTEAFF
TRBD1	TRBV5-1	TRBJ1-1	NA	TGCGCCAGCAGCTCTGGTTTGCCGAGGACAGGGAGGGGATCGAGGACTGAAGCTTTCTTT	CASSSGLPRTGRGSRTEAFF
NA	TRBV11-1	TRBJ2-7	NA	TGTGCCAGCAGCTTTTCTCCCCGGGACTACGAGCAGTACTTC	CASSFSPRDYEQYF
NA	TRBV29-1	TRBJ2-5	NA	TGCAGCGTCGGAGAATGGGGCCAGAAAGGGGAGACCCAGTACTTC	CSVGEWGQKGETQYF
TRBD1	TRBV28	TRBJ1-2	NA	TGTGCCAGCAGTGTCTCCACCGGGACAGGTGGCGGCTACACCTTC	CASSVSTGTGGGYTF
NA	TRBV7-2	TRBJ2-3	NA	TGTGCCAGCAGCTTAGTACATGGAGATACGCAGTATTTT	CASSLVHGDTQYF
NA	TRBV10-3	TRBJ1-1	many	TGTGCCATCAGCCTAGGGGCGTCGAACACTGAAGCTTTCTTT	CAISLGASNTEAFF
TRBD2	TRBV7-2	TRBJ2-1	few	TGTGCCAGCAGCCCGGGACTAGCTAAGAATGAGCAGTTCTTC	CASSPGLAKNEQFF